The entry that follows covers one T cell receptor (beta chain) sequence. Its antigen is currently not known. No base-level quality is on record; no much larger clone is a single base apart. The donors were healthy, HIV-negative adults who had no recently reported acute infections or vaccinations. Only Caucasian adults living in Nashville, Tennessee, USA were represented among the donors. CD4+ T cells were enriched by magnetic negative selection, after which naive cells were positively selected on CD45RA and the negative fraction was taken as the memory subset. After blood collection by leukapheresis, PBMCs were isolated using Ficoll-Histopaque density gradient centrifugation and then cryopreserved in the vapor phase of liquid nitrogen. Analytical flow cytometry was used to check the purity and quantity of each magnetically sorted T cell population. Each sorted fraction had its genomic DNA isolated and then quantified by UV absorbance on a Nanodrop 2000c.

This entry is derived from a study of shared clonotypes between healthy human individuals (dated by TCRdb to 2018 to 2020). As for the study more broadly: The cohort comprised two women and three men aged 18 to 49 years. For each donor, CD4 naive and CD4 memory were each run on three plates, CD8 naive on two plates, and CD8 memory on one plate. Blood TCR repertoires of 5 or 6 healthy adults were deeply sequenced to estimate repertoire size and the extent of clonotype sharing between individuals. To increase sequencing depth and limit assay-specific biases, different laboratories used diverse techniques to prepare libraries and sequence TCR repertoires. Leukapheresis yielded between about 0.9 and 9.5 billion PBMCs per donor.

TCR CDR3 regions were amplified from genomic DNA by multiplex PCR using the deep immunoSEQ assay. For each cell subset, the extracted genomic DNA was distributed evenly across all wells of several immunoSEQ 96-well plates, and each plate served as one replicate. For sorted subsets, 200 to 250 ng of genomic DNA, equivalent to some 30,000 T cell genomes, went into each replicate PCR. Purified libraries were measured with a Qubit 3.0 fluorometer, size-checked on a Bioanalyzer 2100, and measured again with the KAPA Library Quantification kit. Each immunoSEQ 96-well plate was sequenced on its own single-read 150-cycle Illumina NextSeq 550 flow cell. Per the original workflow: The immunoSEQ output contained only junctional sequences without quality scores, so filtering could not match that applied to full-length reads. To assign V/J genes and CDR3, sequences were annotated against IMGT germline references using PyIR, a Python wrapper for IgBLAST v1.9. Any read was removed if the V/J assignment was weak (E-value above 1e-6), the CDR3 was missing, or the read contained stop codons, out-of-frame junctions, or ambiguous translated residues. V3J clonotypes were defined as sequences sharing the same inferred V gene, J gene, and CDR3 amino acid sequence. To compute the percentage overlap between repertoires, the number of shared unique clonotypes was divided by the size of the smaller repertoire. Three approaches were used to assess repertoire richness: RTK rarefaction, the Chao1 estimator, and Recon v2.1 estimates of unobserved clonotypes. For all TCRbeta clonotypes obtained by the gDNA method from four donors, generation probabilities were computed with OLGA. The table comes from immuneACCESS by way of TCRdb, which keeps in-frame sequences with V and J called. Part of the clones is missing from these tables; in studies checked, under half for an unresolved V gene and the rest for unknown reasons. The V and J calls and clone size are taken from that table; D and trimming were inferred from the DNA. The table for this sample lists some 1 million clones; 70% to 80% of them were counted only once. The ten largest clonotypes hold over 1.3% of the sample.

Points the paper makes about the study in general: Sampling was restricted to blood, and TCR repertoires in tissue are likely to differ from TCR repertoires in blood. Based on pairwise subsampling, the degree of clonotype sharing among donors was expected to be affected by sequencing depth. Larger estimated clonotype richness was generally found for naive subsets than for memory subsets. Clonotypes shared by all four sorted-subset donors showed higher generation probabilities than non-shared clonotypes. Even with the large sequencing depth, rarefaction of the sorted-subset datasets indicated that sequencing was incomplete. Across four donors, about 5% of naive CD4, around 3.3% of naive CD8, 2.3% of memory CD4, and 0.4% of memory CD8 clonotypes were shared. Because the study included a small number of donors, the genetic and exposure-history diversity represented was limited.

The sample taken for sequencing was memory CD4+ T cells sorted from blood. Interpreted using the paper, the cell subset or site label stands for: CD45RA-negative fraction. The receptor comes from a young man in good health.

In nucleotide form, the sequence is TGTGCCAGTACCCCGGACACCACAGGTGATAATTCACCCCTCCACTTT. Its translation is CASTPDTTGDNSPLHF. The sequence links TRBV19 to TRBJ1-6; TRBD1 is possibly the D segment (5 matching bases). CDR1 LNHDA and CDR2 SQIVND are derived from the germline V gene (reference sequence). The CDR3 goes from the cysteine to the phenylalanine over 16 residues. Only CDR3 DNA remains: 48 bases, in frame from the first base. V is reduced by 7 bases and J by 5 bases, leaving a spacing of 18 bases between them.